A selection of T cell receptor beta chains follows, all from one sample in a study of blood T cells in healthy people across ages. TCRdb itself ran the 5' RACE reads through MiXCR, one entry per CDR3 protein. The sample has hundreds of thousands of distinct CDR3 sequences, roughly 32% seen once. Sequenced: blood. These TCRs come from an elderly woman in good health. Each CDR3 is given with its conserved first and last residue. A D gene is named only where the DNA matches it firmly. Clone size is given for some rows only: seen once, a few or many times, or a class if the clone is expanded.

V,D,J,size,DNA,CDR3
TRBV5-1,TRBD2,TRBJ2-3,-,TGCGCCAGCCAAAGCGGGATCACAGATACGCAGTATTTT,CASQSGITDTQYF
TRBV7-2,-,TRBJ1-1,-,TGTGCCAGCAGCCGACGGGGGGTCTTGTCAGATGAAGCTTTCTTT,CASSRRGVLSDEAFF
TRBV9,-,TRBJ2-1,many,TGTGCCAGCAGCCAACCTCCACAGGGGCAGTTCTTC,CASSQPPQGQFF
TRBV6-1,-,TRBJ2-5,many,TGTGCCAGCAGTGAAGCGCTGGGCCCGACCCAGTACTTC,CASSEALGPTQYF
TRBV7-3,-,TRBJ2-3,-,TGTGCCAGCAGCTCCCCGGGGCCGGGGACCACAGATACGCAGTATTTT,CASSSPGPGTTDTQYF
TRBV7-2,-,TRBJ2-6,-,TGTGCCAGCATCGGATCTGGGGCCAACGTCCTGACTTTC,CASIGSGANVLTF
TRBV3-1,-,TRBJ1-3,-,TGTGCCAGTAGCCAAGCCCCTAACTTAAGAACTGGAAACACCATATATTTT,CASSQAPNLRTGNTIYF
TRBV27,-,TRBJ1-5,-,TGTGCCAGCAGTTTATATTCGGGCAGAGATCAGCCCCAGCATTTT,CASSLYSGRDQPQHF
TRBV4-3,-,TRBJ2-3,many,TGCGCCAGCAGCAGACAAGCCACAGATACGCAGTATTTT,CASSRQATDTQYF
TRBV3-1,-,TRBJ2-1,-,TGTGCCAGCAGCCAAGCATTTGCCTCCCCCAATGAGCAGTTCTTC,CASSQAFASPNEQFF
TRBV20-1,TRBD1,TRBJ1-5,many,TGCAGTGCGACAGGGCTTAGCAATCAGCCCCAGCATTTT,CSATGLSNQPQHF
TRBV5-1,-,TRBJ1-2,many,TGCGCCAGCAGCTTATCAGTAAACTATGGCTACACCTTC,CASSLSVNYGYTF
TRBV4-1,-,TRBJ1-2,many,TGCGCCAGCAGCCAAGATAACGGGCGGAACTATGGCTACACCTTC,CASSQDNGRNYGYTF
TRBV21-1,-,TRBJ2-7,once,TGTGCCAGCAGCAAAGCGACAGGGGACCCTTACGAGCAGTACTTC,CASSKATGDPYEQYF
TRBV10-3,TRBD1,TRBJ1-2,-,TGTGCCGTATCGGACGGGACAGTCTATGGCTACACCTTC,CAVSDGTVYGYTF
TRBV5-6,-,TRBJ1-5,many,TGTGCCAGCAGCCAGGGTCCGGACAATCAGCCCCAGCATTTT,CASSQGPDNQPQHF
TRBV20-1,TRBD2,TRBJ2-7,many,TGCAGTGCTAGTCTGCTAGCGGGGGGCGAGCAGTACTTC,CSASLLAGGEQYF
TRBV4-1,TRBD2,TRBJ2-3,-,TGCGCCAGCAGCCGGACCCGGCGGGAGGGCCGGGGCACAGATACGCAGTATTTT,CASSRTRREGRGTDTQYF
TRBV11-3,-,TRBJ1-1,-,TGTGTCAGCAGCTTACTGAACACTGAAGCTTTCTTT,CVSSLLNTEAFF
TRBV5-1,-,TRBJ1-1,-,TGCGCCAGCAGCGGAGCCGGGCAGGGGCTCATGAACACTGAAGCTTTCTTT,CASSGAGQGLMNTEAFF
TRBV5-1,TRBD1,TRBJ1-2,-,TGCGCCAGCAGTTCCACCGGGACAGGGGACGGCTACACCTTC,CASSSTGTGDGYTF
TRBV6-5,-,TRBJ2-5,many,TGTGCCAGCGCCTCTGGGGGCCGGGAGACCCAGTACTTC,CASASGGRETQYF
TRBV7-2,-,TRBJ2-5,many,TGTGCCAGCAGAGACCGATGGAGAGCGAAAGAGACCCAGTACTTC,CASRDRWRAKETQYF
TRBV5-1,-,TRBJ1-1,-,TGCGCCGGCAGCTTGGGCCGTGGGGGGCGAACTGAAGCTTTCTTT,CAGSLGRGGRTEAFF
TRBV18,-,TRBJ1-6,few,TGTGCCAGCTCACCAACAGGGAAGGGATATAATTCACCCCTCCACTTT,CASSPTGKGYNSPLHF
TRBV30,-,TRBJ2-1,-,TGTGCCTGGAGTAAGTGGAATGAGCAGTTCTTC,CAWSKWNEQFF
TRBV5-1,TRBD1,TRBJ2-7,-,TGCGCCAGCAGCTTGGAGTGGGACAGGGGATCAAGCGAGCAGTACTTC,CASSLEWDRGSSEQYF
TRBV5-5,-,TRBJ2-1,-,TGTGCCAGCAGCTTGGTTAGCTACGAGCAGTTCTTC,CASSLVSYEQFF
TRBV25-1,-,TRBJ2-5,-,TGTGCCAGCAACGTGACCCAGTACTTC,CASNVTQYF
TRBV28,-,TRBJ1-2,-,TGTGCCAGCAATCTGGGGAGCTTAAACTATGGCTACACCTTC,CASNLGSLNYGYTF
TRBV2,TRBD1,TRBJ1-1,-,TGTGCCAGCAGCAGGGCCGGGACAGGTGGGAACACTGAAGCTTTCTTT,CASSRAGTGGNTEAFF
TRBV27,TRBD1,TRBJ1-1,-,TGTGCCAGCAGTTCTTGGACAGGGCCGGGAAAGACTGAAGCTTTCTTT,CASSSWTGPGKTEAFF
TRBV20-1,-,TRBJ2-7,many,TGCAGTGCCCTCCGACCTGGGCAGGGGACCTCCTACGAGCAGTACTTC,CSALRPGQGTSYEQYF
TRBV30,-,TRBJ1-2,-,TGTGCCTGGAGTGAATCAGCACTGCCCTATGGCTACACCTTC,CAWSESALPYGYTF
TRBV12-3/TRBV12-4,TRBD1,TRBJ1-4,few,TGTGCCAGCAGACGGACAGGGCCTAATGAAAAACTGTTTTTT,CASRRTGPNEKLFF
TRBV15,-,TRBJ1-1,-,TGTGCCACCAGCAGAGAAGGGGCCAGGTTAACTGAAGCTTTCTTT,CATSREGARLTEAFF
TRBV6-2/TRBV6-3,-,TRBJ2-2,many,TGTGCCAGCAGTTCTAAGGGACAAGGAGGCACCGGGGAGCTGTTTTTT,CASSSKGQGGTGELFF
TRBV4-3,TRBD2,TRBJ2-5,many,TGCGCCAGCAGCCCGGGGACTAGCGGGGGGGCCCTCGAGACCCAGTACTTC,CASSPGTSGGALETQYF
TRBV7-9,-,TRBJ2-7,-,TGTGCCAGCAGCTTAGGAGGCGGATTCTCCTACGAGCAGTACTTC,CASSLGGGFSYEQYF
TRBV19,-,TRBJ2-3,many,TGTGCCAGTAGTCCATCGGGGAAGGACACAGATACGCAGTATTTT,CASSPSGKDTDTQYF
TRBV11-2,TRBD1,TRBJ2-2,few,TGTGCCAGCAGCGAACCCAGGGGGCGAACCGGGGAGCTGTTTTTT,CASSEPRGRTGELFF